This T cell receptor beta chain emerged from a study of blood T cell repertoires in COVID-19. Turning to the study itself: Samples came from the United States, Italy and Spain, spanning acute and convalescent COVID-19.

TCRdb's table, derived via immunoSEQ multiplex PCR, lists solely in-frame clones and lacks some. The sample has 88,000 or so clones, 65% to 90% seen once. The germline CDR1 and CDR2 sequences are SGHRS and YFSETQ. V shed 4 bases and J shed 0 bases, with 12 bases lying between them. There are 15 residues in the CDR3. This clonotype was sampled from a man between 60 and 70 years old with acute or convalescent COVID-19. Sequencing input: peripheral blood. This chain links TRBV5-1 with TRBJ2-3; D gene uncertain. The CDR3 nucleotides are TGCGCCAGCAGCCCACCAGGATTAAGCACAGATACGCAGTATTTT. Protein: CASSPPGLSTDTQYF.